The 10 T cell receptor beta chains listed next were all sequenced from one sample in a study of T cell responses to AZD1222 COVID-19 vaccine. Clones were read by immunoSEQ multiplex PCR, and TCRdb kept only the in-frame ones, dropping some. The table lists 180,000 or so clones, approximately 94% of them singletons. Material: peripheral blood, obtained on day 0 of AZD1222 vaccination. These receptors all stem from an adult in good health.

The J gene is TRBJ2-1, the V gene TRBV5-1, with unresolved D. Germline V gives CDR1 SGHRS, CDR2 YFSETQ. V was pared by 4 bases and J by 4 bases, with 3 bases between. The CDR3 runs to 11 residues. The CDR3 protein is CASSTYNEQFF. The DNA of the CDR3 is TGCGCCAGCAGCACATACAATGAGCAGTTCTTC.

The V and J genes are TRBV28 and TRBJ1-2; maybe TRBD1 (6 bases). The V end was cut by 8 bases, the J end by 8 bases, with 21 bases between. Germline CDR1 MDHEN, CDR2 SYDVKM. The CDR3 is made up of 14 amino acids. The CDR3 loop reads CASGRPQGRKGYTF. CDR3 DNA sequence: TGTGCCAGCGGACGCCCACAGGGAAGAAAAGGCTACACCTTC.

The CDR3 DNA reads as TGTGCCAGCAGATCCCCGAACACTGAAGCTTTCTTT. Translation gives CASRSPNTEAFF. This sequence joins TRBV3-1 (or the pseudogene TRBV3-2) and TRBJ1-1; D is unclear. V lost 6 bases and J 1 base, leaving 6 bases between the germline ends. The CDR3 has 12 residues. CDR1 is LGHDT and CDR2 is YNNKEL in the germline V gene (reference sequence).

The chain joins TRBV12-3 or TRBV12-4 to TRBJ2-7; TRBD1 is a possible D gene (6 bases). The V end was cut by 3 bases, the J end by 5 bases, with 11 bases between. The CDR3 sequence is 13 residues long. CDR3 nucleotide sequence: TGTGCCAGCAGTTTTCGGGACAAAAACGAGCAGTACTTC. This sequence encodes CASSFRDKNEQYF.

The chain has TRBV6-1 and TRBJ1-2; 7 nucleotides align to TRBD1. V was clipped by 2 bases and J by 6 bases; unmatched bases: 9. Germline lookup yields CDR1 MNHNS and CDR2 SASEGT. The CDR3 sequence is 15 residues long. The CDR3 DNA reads TGTGCCAGCAGTGAAATTGACAGGGTAGTTAATGGCTACACCTTC. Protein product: CASSEIDRVVNGYTF.

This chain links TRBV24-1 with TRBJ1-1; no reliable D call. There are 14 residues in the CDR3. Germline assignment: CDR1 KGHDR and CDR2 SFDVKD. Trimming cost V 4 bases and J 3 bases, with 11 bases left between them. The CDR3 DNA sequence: TGTGCCACCAGTGACCCCGGGCGGGACACTGAAGCTTTCTTT. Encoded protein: CATSDPGRDTEAFF.

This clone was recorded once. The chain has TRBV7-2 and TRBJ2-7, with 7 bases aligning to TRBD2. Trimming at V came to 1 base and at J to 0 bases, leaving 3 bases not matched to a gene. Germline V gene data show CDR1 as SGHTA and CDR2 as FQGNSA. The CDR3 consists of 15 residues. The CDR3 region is CASSLGTSVSYEQYF. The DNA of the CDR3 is TGTGCCAGCAGCTTAGGAACTAGCGTCTCCTACGAGCAGTACTTC.

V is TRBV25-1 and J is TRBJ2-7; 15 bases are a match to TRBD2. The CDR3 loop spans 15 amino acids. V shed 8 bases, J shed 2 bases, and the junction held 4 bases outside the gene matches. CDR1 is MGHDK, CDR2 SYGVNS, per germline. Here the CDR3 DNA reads TGTGCCAGCGGACTAGCGGGAGGGGGCCCCTACGAGCAGTACTTC. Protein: CASGLAGGGPYEQYF.

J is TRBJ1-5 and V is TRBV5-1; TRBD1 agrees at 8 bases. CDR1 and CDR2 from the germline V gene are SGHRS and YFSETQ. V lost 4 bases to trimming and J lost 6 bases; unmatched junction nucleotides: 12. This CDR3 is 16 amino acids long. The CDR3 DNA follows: TGCGCCAGCAGCCCCGACCCGACAGGGGTGGGTCAGCCCCAGCATTTT. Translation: CASSPDPTGVGQPQHF.

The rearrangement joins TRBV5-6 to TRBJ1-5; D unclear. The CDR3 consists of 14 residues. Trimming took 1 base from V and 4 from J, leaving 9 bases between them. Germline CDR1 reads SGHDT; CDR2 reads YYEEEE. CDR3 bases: TGTGCCAGCAGCTTGTATTTTACTAATCAGCCCCAGCATTTT. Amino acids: CASSLYFTNQPQHF.